Listed below are T cell receptor beta chains from one sample, sequenced in a study of T-cell memory formation after mild COVID-19. From the 5' RACE reads, TCRdb called clonotypes with MiXCR, one entry per CDR3 protein. This table holds some 250,000 distinct CDR3 sequences, 18% found once. Sequenced input: PBMCs or a T cell subset sorted from them (not recorded which). All receptors come from a young man who had mild COVID-19 (a few samples of this study predate the infection). Cell type and time point are not known. The CDR3 runs from the conserved cysteine through the conserved F or W. Each record gives: D gene, V gene, clone size, J gene, CDR3 DNA, CDR3 protein. A D gene is named only where the DNA matches it firmly. Not every row has a clone size; where given, it reads once, few, many or a size class.

D: .; V: TRBV18; size: few; J: TRBJ1-6; DNA: TGTGCCAGCTCACTAGCCACGAATAATTCACCCCTCCACTTT; CDR3: CASSLATNNSPLHF
D: .; V: TRBV7-9; size: few; J: TRBJ1-6; DNA: TGTGCCAGCAGCTTAGCGCAGATTAATTCACCCCTCCACTTT; CDR3: CASSLAQINSPLHF
D: .; V: TRBV3-1; size: .; J: TRBJ2-7; DNA: TGTGCCAGCAGCCAAGAAAGCCACGAGCAGTACTTC; CDR3: CASSQESHEQYF
D: .; V: TRBV4-1; size: .; J: TRBJ2-1; DNA: TGCGCCAGCAGCCCAACGGGACATGGTTCCTACAATGAGCAGTTCTTC; CDR3: CASSPTGHGSYNEQFF
D: TRBD1; V: TRBV7-2; size: .; J: TRBJ2-2; DNA: TGTGCCAGCAGCCGAGGACAGGGCCTGGCCGGGGAGCTGTTTTTT; CDR3: CASSRGQGLAGELFF
D: .; V: TRBV7-2; size: few; J: TRBJ1-1; DNA: TGTGCCAGCAGCCTCTCTACAGGGTTCGTGGGTGACACTGAAGCTTTCTTT; CDR3: CASSLSTGFVGDTEAFF
D: .; V: TRBV28; size: .; J: TRBJ2-4; DNA: TGTGCCAGCAGTGAGACAGGTTTCCTAGCCAAAAACATTCAGTACTTC; CDR3: CASSETGFLAKNIQYF
D: .; V: TRBV10-3; size: .; J: TRBJ1-2; DNA: TGTGCCATCAGTGAGTTCCACGGCGTGAACTATGGCTACACCTTC; CDR3: CAISEFHGVNYGYTF
D: TRBD2; V: TRBV13; size: few; J: TRBJ2-1; DNA: TGTGCCAGCAGCCGGGAGGTAGCTGGAAGCTCCTACAATGAGCAGTTCTTC; CDR3: CASSREVAGSSYNEQFF
D: .; V: TRBV6-2/TRBV6-3; size: .; J: TRBJ2-7; DNA: TGTGCCAGCAACTTTCCGGGGACAAAAGTTGACGAGCAGTACTTC; CDR3: CASNFPGTKVDEQYF
D: TRBD2; V: TRBV9; size: few; J: TRBJ2-3; DNA: TGTGCCAGCAGCCCCCAGGCGGGGGGGCCTGGAGATACGCAGTATTTT; CDR3: CASSPQAGGPGDTQYF
D: .; V: TRBV7-2; size: .; J: TRBJ1-1; DNA: TGTGCCAGCAGCTTATATCATAACAGGAACACTGAAGCTTTCTTT; CDR3: CASSLYHNRNTEAFF
D: .; V: TRBV5-1; size: few; J: TRBJ2-1; DNA: TGCGCCAGCAGCTTGGCCTATCGTCTCGTGGCTGAGCAGTTCTTC; CDR3: CASSLAYRLVAEQFF
D: .; V: TRBV30; size: few; J: TRBJ1-6; DNA: TGTGCCTGGAGTGACGGACGGCGGAATTCACCCCTCCACTTT; CDR3: CAWSDGRRNSPLHF
D: .; V: TRBV4-3; size: .; J: TRBJ1-2; DNA: TGCGCCAGCAGCCCTTTACCAGGCTATGGCTACACCTTC; CDR3: CASSPLPGYGYTF
D: .; V: TRBV4-1; size: .; J: TRBJ2-7; DNA: TGCGCCAGCAGCCGACAAACGGACGGGTACGAGCAGTACTTC; CDR3: CASSRQTDGYEQYF
D: .; V: TRBV19; size: .; J: TRBJ1-2; DNA: TGTGCCAGTAGTATACGCACAGGGCCCGTGGACAGCTATGGCTACACCTTC; CDR3: CASSIRTGPVDSYGYTF
D: .; V: TRBV27; size: few; J: TRBJ1-5; DNA: TGTGCCAGCTCGTGGGGGGTGGATCAGCCCCAGCATTTT; CDR3: CASSWGVDQPQHF
D: .; V: TRBV18; size: .; J: TRBJ1-1; DNA: TGTGCCAGCTCACCGTCCGACGGGGGAGGGACTGAAGCTTTCTTT; CDR3: CASSPSDGGGTEAFF
D: TRBD2; V: TRBV5-1; size: many; J: TRBJ2-1; DNA: TGTGCCAGCAGTTTACTCGCGGGGGGTAATGAGCAGTTCTTC; CDR3: CASSLLAGGNEQFF
D: TRBD1; V: TRBV6-5; size: few; J: TRBJ1-1; DNA: TGTGCCAGCAGCCCAGGGGGAAGAACTGAAGCTTTCTTT; CDR3: CASSPGGRTEAFF
D: .; V: TRBV10-3; size: many; J: TRBJ2-7; DNA: TGTGCCATCAGTGAGCTACAGTTCTTCTACGAGCAGTACTTC; CDR3: CAISELQFFYEQYF
D: TRBD1; V: TRBV7-3; size: few; J: TRBJ2-2; DNA: TGTGCCAGCAGCTTTGGCCGGGACAGGGATTATATCGCGAACACCGGGGAGCTGTTTTTT; CDR3: CASSFGRDRDYIANTGELFF
D: .; V: TRBV4-2; size: .; J: TRBJ1-4; DNA: TGTGCCAGCAGCCAAGATCGGCAGGGGAGGGAAAAACTGTTTTTT; CDR3: CASSQDRQGREKLFF
D: .; V: TRBV14; size: .; J: TRBJ1-2; DNA: TGTGCCAGCAGCCAAGATGACAGCAACTATGGCTACACCTTC; CDR3: CASSQDDSNYGYTF
D: .; V: TRBV7-2; size: many; J: TRBJ2-7; DNA: TGTGCCAGCAGCCCGGGGGCCACGTCCTACGAGCAGTACTTC; CDR3: CASSPGATSYEQYF
D: .; V: TRBV4-3; size: .; J: TRBJ2-1; DNA: TGCGCCAGCAGCCGCGGGGATTCCTACAATGAGCAGTTCTTC; CDR3: CASSRGDSYNEQFF
D: TRBD1; V: TRBV7-9; size: .; J: TRBJ1-2; DNA: TGTGCCAGCAGCTTAGTCCGGGACAGGGGCTATGGCTACACCTTC; CDR3: CASSLVRDRGYGYTF
D: TRBD2; V: TRBV4-3; size: .; J: TRBJ2-7; DNA: TGCGCCAGCAGCCAGGACGGGGGGGCCAGGTCCTACGAGCAGTACTTC; CDR3: CASSQDGGARSYEQYF
D: TRBD1; V: TRBV9; size: .; J: TRBJ2-3; DNA: TGTGCCAGCAGCGTAGGTCAGGGGGTAGATACGCAGTATTTT; CDR3: CASSVGQGVDTQYF
D: .; V: TRBV7-9; size: few; J: TRBJ1-2; DNA: TGTGCCAGCAGCTTAATCGATGGGAGCGGCTACACCTTC; CDR3: CASSLIDGSGYTF
D: .; V: TRBV9; size: .; J: TRBJ2-5; DNA: TGTGCCAGCAGCGTAGTTCGACAGTCTTGGGAGACCCAGTACTTC; CDR3: CASSVVRQSWETQYF
D: .; V: TRBV7-2; size: .; J: TRBJ1-4; DNA: TGTGCCAGCAGCTTAGCAGGGTTCACTAATGAAAAACTGTTTTTT; CDR3: CASSLAGFTNEKLFF
D: .; V: TRBV9; size: .; J: TRBJ1-1; DNA: TGTGCCAGCAGCGCTGCGGTGAACACTGAAGCTTTCTTT; CDR3: CASSAAVNTEAFF
D: .; V: TRBV3-1; size: few; J: TRBJ1-3; DNA: TGTGCCAGCAGCCAAGGACAGAACTCTGGAAACACCATATATTTT; CDR3: CASSQGQNSGNTIYF
D: TRBD2; V: TRBV4-3; size: .; J: TRBJ2-5; DNA: TGCGCCAGCAGCCAAGATGACAGGCCTAGCGGGGGCCTAAACCAGTACTTC; CDR3: CASSQDDRPSGGLNQYF
D: .; V: TRBV6-5; size: .; J: TRBJ1-6; DNA: TGTGCCAGCAGTTTAACCGGGACCCCTAATTCACCCCTCCACTTT; CDR3: CASSLTGTPNSPLHF
D: .; V: TRBV29-1; size: .; J: TRBJ2-3; DNA: TGCAGCGTTGAAGCCCAGGGTGATACGCAGTATTTT; CDR3: CSVEAQGDTQYF
D: .; V: TRBV9; size: .; J: TRBJ2-4; DNA: TGTGCCAGCAGCGTAGATCAGGGCACGAGTAACATTCAGTACTTC; CDR3: CASSVDQGTSNIQYF
D: .; V: TRBV11-2; size: .; J: TRBJ2-5; DNA: TGTGCCAGCAGCTTAGCCCCACGGACCCAAGAGACCCAGTACTTC; CDR3: CASSLAPRTQETQYF
D: .; V: TRBV20-1; size: .; J: TRBJ2-2; DNA: TGCAGTGCTAGAGGCGGAGGAGGAGGCGGGGAGCTGTTTTTT; CDR3: CSARGGGGGGELFF
D: .; V: TRBV5-6; size: few; J: TRBJ2-7; DNA: TGTGCCAGCAGCTTCTCCGGCTTTCACGAGCAGTACTTC; CDR3: CASSFSGFHEQYF
D: .; V: TRBV12-3/TRBV12-4; size: few; J: TRBJ1-2; DNA: TGTGCCAGCAGTTTAATCCCCAACCAAATGGGCTATGGCTACACCTTC; CDR3: CASSLIPNQMGYGYTF
D: TRBD2; V: TRBV10-3; size: few; J: TRBJ2-7; DNA: TGTGCCATCAGTGAACGGGGGGAAGGCTACGAGCAGTACTTC; CDR3: CAISERGEGYEQYF
D: .; V: TRBV3-1; size: .; J: TRBJ1-3; DNA: TGTGCCAGCGGGGGGGCATCTGGAAACACCATATATTTT; CDR3: CASGGASGNTIYF
D: .; V: TRBV15; size: .; J: TRBJ2-3; DNA: TGTGCCACCAGCAGAGATTACGAAGTCGCGCACACAGATACGCAGTATTTT; CDR3: CATSRDYEVAHTDTQYF
D: .; V: TRBV5-1; size: .; J: TRBJ2-5; DNA: TGCGCCAGCAGCTTGTCGGCACAAGAGACCCAGTACTTC; CDR3: CASSLSAQETQYF
D: TRBD1; V: TRBV5-1; size: few; J: TRBJ2-7; DNA: TGCGCCAGCAGCTTGCAGGGGGAATCCTACGAGCAGTACTTC; CDR3: CASSLQGESYEQYF
D: .; V: TRBV5-1; size: few; J: TRBJ1-1; DNA: TGCGCCAGCAGCTGGGGACTTAGCACTGAAGCTTTCTTT; CDR3: CASSWGLSTEAFF
D: .; V: TRBV9; size: many; J: TRBJ2-7; DNA: TGTGCCAGCAGCGTAGGAGGGGGACCGACCTACGAGCAGTACTTC; CDR3: CASSVGGGPTYEQYF
D: .; V: TRBV12-3/TRBV12-4; size: few; J: TRBJ1-1; DNA: TGTGCCAGCAGTTTACTGGTATCTGCTGAAGCTTTCTTT; CDR3: CASSLLVSAEAFF
D: .; V: TRBV11-2; size: .; J: TRBJ1-2; DNA: TGTGCCAGCAGCTTAGAGACTCCACCTAGGTGGTTC; CDR3: CASSLETPPRWF
D: .; V: TRBV7-2; size: .; J: TRBJ1-2; DNA: TGTGCCAGCAGCAGCAGGGACATCCATGGCTACACCTTC; CDR3: CASSSRDIHGYTF